These 9 T cell receptor beta chains were all obtained from the same sample, sequenced in a study of blood T cell repertoires in COVID-19. This table comes from immunoSEQ multiplex PCR, and its TCRdb copy is limited to in-frame clones, with some not included. The profile shows about 140,000 clones, around 87% of them singletons. Sequencing was performed on peripheral blood. Every receptor here comes from a man in his fifties or sixties who had recovered from COVID-19.

This chain links TRBV4-3 with TRBJ2-3; D remains unclear. This CDR3 has 14 residues. Germline CDR1 is LGHNA and CDR2 is YSLEER. V lost 1 base to trimming and J lost 0 bases, with 5 bases between them. The CDR3 nucleotides read TGCGCCAGCAGCCAAGGGCCGAGCACAGATACGCAGTATTTT. Translated, it gives CASSQGPSTDTQYF.

The V call is TRBV6-5, the J call TRBJ2-5, with D tentatively TRBD1 (5 bases). V was shortened by 0 bases and J by 5 bases, with 13 bases between the two germline ends. This CDR3 contains 15 residues. Germline V CDR1 and CDR2: MNHEY, SVGAGI. The chain's CDR3 is CASSYSPRGFETQYF. For the CDR3, the DNA is TGTGCCAGCAGTTACTCGCCAAGGGGCTTTGAGACCCAGTACTTC.

For the CDR3, the DNA is TGTGCCAGCAGTCGGAGCGGGGGGCAATACGAGCAGTACTTC. This sequence encodes CASSRSGGQYEQYF. The chain combines TRBV2 with TRBJ2-7, with TRBD2 matching over 9 bases. V was clipped by 5 bases and J by 4 bases; unmatched bases: 6. The CDR3 runs to 14 residues. Germline V lookup: CDR1 SNHLY, CDR2 FYNNEI.

The chain links TRBV4-3 to TRBJ2-2; 9 nucleotides match TRBD1. Germline CDR1 and CDR2: LGHNA and YSLEER. This CDR3 comprises 16 residues. V dropped 0 bases and J dropped 4; count of bases not matched to a gene: 3. The CDR3 bases are TGCGCCAGCAGCCAAGATGGACAGGGGTTCACCGGGGAGCTGTTTTTT. It yields the protein CASSQDGQGFTGELFF.

This chain joins TRBV4-1 and TRBJ2-7; D possibly corresponds to TRBD1 (5 bases). V lost 0 bases to trimming and J lost 4 bases, with 13 bases between them. The germline V gene has CDR1 MGHRA and CDR2 YSYEKL. This CDR3 spans 15 amino acids. CDR3 sequence reads: CASSQEGQGSYEQYF. The DNA of the CDR3 is TGCGCCAGCAGCCAAGAGGGGCAGGGCTCGTACGAGCAGTACTTC.

The chain is built from TRBV5-4 and TRBJ2-1, with TRBD2 identical over 15 bases. Germline V gene sequence: CDR1 SGHNT, CDR2 YYREEE (reference sequence). The CDR3 totals 19 residues. The trim removed 2 bases at V and 1 base at J, leaving 7 bases unmatched. The CDR3 is CASSFPGTSGGKSYNEQFF. The DNA of the CDR3 is TGTGCCAGCAGCTTCCCCGGGACTAGCGGGGGGAAGTCCTACAATGAGCAGTTCTTC.

This rearrangement joins TRBV11-3 to TRBJ2-7; D is uncertain. Trimming stripped 0 bases from V and 0 bases from J, with 6 bases between. Germline loops: CDR1 SGHNT, CDR2 YENEEA. The CDR3 runs to 14 residues. In DNA form, the CDR3 reads TGTGCCAGCAGCTTAGAGGGCTACTCCTACGAGCAGTACTTC. Residues: CASSLEGYSYEQYF.

This CDR3 reads CASSTLQGVGNTIYF. CDR3 DNA sequence: TGTGCCAGCAGTACACTACAGGGCGTTGGAAACACCATATATTTT. V and J are TRBV28 and TRBJ1-3; a weak D match, TRBD1 (6 bases). CDR3 length: 15 amino acids. Germline-derived CDR1 and CDR2 are MDHEN and SYDVKM. With 5 bases removed from V and 3 bases from J, the gap between germline ends came to 14 bases.

J is TRBJ2-7 and V is TRBV19; TRBD2 agrees at 11 bases. This CDR3 has 15 residues. V was pared by 7 bases and J by 2 bases, with 7 bases of the junction left unmatched. Looked up from germline, CDR1 is LNHDA and CDR2 is SQIVND (reference sequence). In nucleotides, the CDR3 is TGTGCCAGTACCCCTACTAGCGGGGGAGCCTACGAGCAGTACTTC. As protein: CASTPTSGGAYEQYF.